What follows is one TCR beta chain and its context. Its antigen is not identified. CDR1 and CDR2 from the germline V gene are SNHLY and FYNNEI. The V end was cut by 2 bases, the J end by 1 base, with 8 bases between. This CDR3 is 14 amino acids long. Patients chosen for sequencing had shown CD8+CD57+ cell expansion by flow cytometry. Every patient had severe acquired aplastic anemia. This sample is drawn from a study of CD8+CD57+ T cells in acquired aplastic anemia. Background on the study: Sorted cells (CD4+ and CD8+) yielded DNA amounts that averaged about 3.1 ug. Whole-study results and caveats: Patients and controls were found to share 25 to 30 CD8+ CDR3 sequences. Significant differences in CD8+ Simpson's diversity were not observed between patients and controls.

TCR beta VDJ and CDR3 were profiled, and genomic DNA was the template. A single record per CDR3 protein comes from TCRdb applying MiXCR to the reads. The sample lists 400,000 to 600,000 distinct CDR3 sequences; around 30% were seen once. The chain links TRBV2 to TRBJ1-1, with D uncertain. This sequence was found in a human donor with aplastic anemia. Sequencing used sorted CD4+, CD8+, or CD8+CD57+ T cells (not recorded which) from PBMCs. CDR3 amino acids: CASSENVGNTEAFF. CDR3 DNA: TGTGCCAGCAGTGAAAATGTCGGGAACACTGAAGCTTTCTTT.